This T cell receptor beta chain is drawn from a study of T cell changes during pregnancy in multiple sclerosis. J lost 10 bases, V lost 3 bases, and 12 bases had no gene match. Germline CDR1 LNHNV, CDR2 YYDKDF (reference sequence). This CDR3 region has 16 residues. Some clones are missing from TCRdb's copy, which holds only in-frame ones; the method was immunoSEQ multiplex PCR. The sample has 80,000 or so clones; under 95% are singletons. V usage is TRBV15 and J usage is TRBJ2-2, with 9 bases fitting TRBD1. The source of this sequence is a female donor with multiple sclerosis, enrolled in a pregnancy study. The sequenced sample was peripheral blood, obtained before pregnancy. CDR3 protein: CATSRRMRQGEVELFF. In DNA form, the CDR3 reads TGTGCCACCAGCAGGCGAATGCGACAGGGGGAAGTGGAGCTGTTTTTT. The full variable domain, its missing parts supplied by reference TRBV15 and TRBJ2-2, is DAMVIQNPRYQVTQFGKPVTLSCSQTLNHNVMYWYQQKSSQAPKLLFHYYDKDFNNEADTPDNFQSRRPNTSFCFLDIRSPGLGDTAMYLCATSRRMRQGEVELFFGEGSRLTVL.